The next 10 T cell receptor beta chains were all read from a single sample in a study of T cells in Graves' hyperthyroidism and ophthalmopathy (dated by TCRdb to the late 2010s). Library preparation used multiplex PCR. Reads for this sample came from an Illumina HiSeq 2000. The TCR beta CDR3 regions were amplified from RNA transcripts. For the first round of RT-PCR on the TCR CDR3, the HTBI primer set was used together with the Qiagen OneStep RT-PCR kit. TCRdb trimmed public reads at Q25 via fastp, called clones via MiXCR and kept in-frame beta chains. Rows are combined by CDR3 protein, so each entry shows the most common genes and DNA. The sample table holds over 500,000 distinct CDR3 sequences, of which around 43% were seen once. The top ten clones comprise 35% to 50% of the sample. The sequenced sample was peripheral blood or thyroid tissue (not recorded which). These receptors originate from an adult woman with Graves' disease, either hyperthyroidism or ophthalmopathy (not recorded which).

In DNA form, the CDR3 reads TGTGCCAGCAGTTATACAGGGAGCAATCAGCCCCAGCATTTT. Protein: CASSYTGSNQPQHF. The V gene is TRBV2, the J gene TRBJ1-5; tentatively, D is TRBD1 (6 bases). The V gene lost 5 bases and the J gene lost 1 base, with 9 bases spanning the gap. Germline V gives CDR1 SNHLY, CDR2 FYNNEI. The CDR3 has 14 amino acids. Together with reference TRBV2 and TRBJ1-5, the CDR3 gives the full variable domain: EPEVTQTPSHQVTQMGQEVILRCVPISNHLYFYWYRQILGQKVEFLVSFYNNEISEKSEIFDDQFSVERPDGSNFTLKIRSTKLEDSAMYFCASSYTGSNQPQHFGDGTRLSIL.

V is TRBV2 and J is TRBJ2-5; 10 bases fit TRBD1. The CDR3 totals 15 residues. V lost 7 bases and J lost 5; bases outside the gene matches: 10. Per germline, CDR1 SNHLY and CDR2 FYNNEI. CDR3 amino acids: CASIRDRGQDETQYF. For the CDR3, the DNA is TGTGCCAGCATCCGAGACAGGGGGCAGGATGAGACCCAGTACTTC.

This chain connects TRBV25-1 to TRBJ2-7; TRBD1 matches 8 bases. Trimming cost V 8 bases and J 1 base; bases outside gene matches: 7. The length of the CDR3 is 14 residues. Germline V lookup: CDR1 MGHDK, CDR2 SYGVNS. CDR3 DNA: TGTGCCAGCGTGGATGGACAGGGATCCTACGAGCAGTACTTC. Its translation: CASVDGQGSYEQYF.

This clonotype was seen more than once but under ten times. The genes are TRBV6-5 and TRBJ2-7; D possibly matches TRBD1 or TRBD2 (5 bases each). V gave up 2 bases and J gave up 2 bases, with 13 bases separating them. CDR3 length: 15 amino acids. The germline CDR1 and CDR2 sequences are MNHEY and SVGAGI. The CDR3 sequence is CASSYGGLLAYEQYF. In nucleotides, the CDR3 is TGTGCCAGCAGTTACGGGGGTTTGCTGGCCTACGAGCAGTACTTC.

The rearrangement links TRBV20-1 to TRBJ1-1; D possibly corresponds to TRBD1 (6 bases). V lost 4 bases and J lost 8, with 23 bases in between. The CDR3 contains 15 residues. Germline lookup yields CDR1 DFQATT and CDR2 SNEGSKA (reference sequence). The chain's CDR3 is CSANTAQQGGLEAFF. CDR3 sequence (DNA): TGCAGTGCTAACACTGCACAACAGGGAGGGCTAGAAGCTTTCTTT.

The CDR3 loop is CASSDPTGRGNTGELFF. The CDR3 region has the DNA TGTGCCAGCAGTGATCCAACAGGGAGGGGTAATACCGGGGAGCTGTTTTTT. This chain connects TRBV2 to TRBJ2-2; weak D call: TRBD2 (7 bases). Germline lookup yields CDR1 SNHLY and CDR2 FYNNEI. The V end was cut by 3 bases, the J end by 5 bases, with 19 bases between. The CDR3 consists of 17 residues.

The rearrangement links TRBV24-1 to TRBJ1-1; 8 nucleotides align to TRBD1. CDR1 is KGHDR, CDR2 SFDVKD, per germline. CDR3 length: 14 amino acids. The CDR3 region has the DNA TGTGCTAACCCGCGGACAGGGCTGAACACTGAAGCTTTCTTT. This sequence encodes CANPRTGLNTEAFF.

The sample holds many counts of this clonotype. V is TRBV13 and J is TRBJ2-2; 8 bases line up with TRBD2. The V gene's germline CDR1 is PRHDT and CDR2 FYEKMQ (reference sequence). The CDR3 totals 15 residues. Trimming removed 1 base from V and 4 bases from J; junction bases left unmatched: 2. CDR3: CASSLAGGPTGELFF. Here the CDR3 DNA reads TGTGCCAGCAGCTTAGCGGGAGGGCCCACCGGGGAGCTGTTTTTT.

This clonotype was seen ten or more times. V and J are TRBV20-1 and TRBJ2-5; 14 nucleotides line up with TRBD2. This CDR3 spans 17 amino acids. Trimming took 1 base from V and 2 from J; bases not matched to a gene: 6. Germline-derived CDR1 and CDR2 are DFQATT and SNEGSKA (reference sequence). CDR3 loop: CSARGVGLAGAQETQYF. The CDR3 bases are TGCAGTGCTAGAGGAGTGGGACTAGCGGGGGCACAAGAGACCCAGTACTTC.

Comments on this clonotype: One junction end does not reproduce the germline sequence, and a read error may be involved. V usage is TRBV10-1 and J usage is TRBJ2-5; no firm D call. CDR3 length equals 13 residues. Per germline, CDR1 WNHNN and CDR2 SYGVQD (reference sequence). In DNA form, the CDR3 reads TGCGCCGGCAGTGAATCCGACCGGGAGACCCAGTACTTC. Its translation: CAGSESDRETQYF.